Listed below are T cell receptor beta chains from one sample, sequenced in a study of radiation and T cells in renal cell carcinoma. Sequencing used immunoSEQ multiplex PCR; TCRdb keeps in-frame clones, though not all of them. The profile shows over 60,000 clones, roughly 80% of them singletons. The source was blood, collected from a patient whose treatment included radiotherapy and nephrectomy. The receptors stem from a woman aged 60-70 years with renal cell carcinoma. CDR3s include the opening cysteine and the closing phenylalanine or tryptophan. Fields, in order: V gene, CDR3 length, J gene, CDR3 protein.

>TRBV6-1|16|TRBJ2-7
CASSEPSVSASYEQYF
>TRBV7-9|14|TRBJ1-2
CASSLGGQGYGYTF
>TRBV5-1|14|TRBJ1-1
CASSLSQGGTQAFF
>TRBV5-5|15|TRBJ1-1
CASSLADRGATEAFF
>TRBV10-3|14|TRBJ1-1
CAISESRGFAEAFF
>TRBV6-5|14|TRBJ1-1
CASSSGGLNTEAFF
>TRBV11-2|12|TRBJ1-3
CASSLDDSIHHF
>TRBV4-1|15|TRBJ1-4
CASSFGTGDYEKLFF
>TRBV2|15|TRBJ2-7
CASRLDGSHSYEQYF
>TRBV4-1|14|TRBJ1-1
CASSQGEQNTEAFF
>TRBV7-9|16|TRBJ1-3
CASSYFQGVSGNTIYF
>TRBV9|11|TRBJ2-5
CASSVAETQYF
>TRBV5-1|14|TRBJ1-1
CASSDTGGTTEAFF
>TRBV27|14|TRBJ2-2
CASSSHRGTGELFF
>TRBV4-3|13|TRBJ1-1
CASSQAGATEAFF
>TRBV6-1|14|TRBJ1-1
CASSAQTWNTEAFF
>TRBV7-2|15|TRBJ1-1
CASSPRKAGETEAFF
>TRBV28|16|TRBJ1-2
CASSLGRVFGRRGYTF
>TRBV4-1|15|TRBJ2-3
CASSQGSLGTDTQYF
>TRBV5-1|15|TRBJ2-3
CASSLEGHPKDTQYF
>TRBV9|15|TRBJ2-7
CASSVGGTGDDEQYF
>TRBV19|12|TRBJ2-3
CASSMVRGTQYF
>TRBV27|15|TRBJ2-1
CASSHGGNSYNEQFF
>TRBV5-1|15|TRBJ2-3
CASSQSGPVTDTQYF
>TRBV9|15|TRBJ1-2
CASSVGDGRFYGYTF
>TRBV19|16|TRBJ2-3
CASSFRLAGGTDTQYF
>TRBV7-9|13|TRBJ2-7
CASSHPGFYEQYF
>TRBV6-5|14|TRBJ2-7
CASSYNRVAYEQYF
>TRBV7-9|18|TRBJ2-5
CASSLRGLAGKEEGTQYF
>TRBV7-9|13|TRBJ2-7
CASSFESRGAQYF
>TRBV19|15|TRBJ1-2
CASSIDGGASYGYTF
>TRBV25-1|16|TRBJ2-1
CASSEYRQGHYNEQFF
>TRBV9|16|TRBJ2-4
CASSVAPGWAKNIQYF
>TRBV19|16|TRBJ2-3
CASRDWAGTPTDTQYF
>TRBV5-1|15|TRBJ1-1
CASSYSVGGNTEAFF
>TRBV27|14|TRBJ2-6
CASSYSSGANVLTF
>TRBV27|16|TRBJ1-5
CASSLVGAGGNQPQHF
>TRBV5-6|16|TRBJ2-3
CASSLDLFPGTDTQYF
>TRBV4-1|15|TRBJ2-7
CASSHLSGGSYEQYF
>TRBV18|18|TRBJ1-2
CASSPPSSLGTGGYGYTF
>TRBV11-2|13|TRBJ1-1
CASRQAGLSEAFF
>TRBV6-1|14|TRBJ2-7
CASSEREGPYEQYF
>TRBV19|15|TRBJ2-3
CASSIKGLSTDTQYF
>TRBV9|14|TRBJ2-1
CASSEGSSYNEQFF
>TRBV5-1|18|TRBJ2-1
CASSLGSGGAGTYNEQFF
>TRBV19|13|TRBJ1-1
CASSIAIPTEAFF
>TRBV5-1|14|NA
CASSLGTGAYEQYF
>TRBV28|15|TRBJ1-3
CASSLSVGGGNTIYF
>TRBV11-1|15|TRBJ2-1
CASTPGWTGGNEQFF
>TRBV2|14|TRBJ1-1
CASSRRTGNTEAFF